This TCR beta chain was identified in a study of T-cell memory formation after mild COVID-19. Study information: Among the donors, TCR clusters were largely specific to each donor. Regarding the study as a whole: Contracting clones localized mainly to CM and EM when CD4+ and mainly to EMRA when CD8+. In pre-infection memory, a portion of responding clones appeared, which suggested that cross-reactive memory joined. Clones that contracted from day 15 to 85 had balanced CD4/CD8; later expanders were CD4+ biased.

TCRdb itself ran the 5' RACE reads through MiXCR, one entry per CDR3 protein. The sample lists roughly 100,000 distinct CDR3 sequences, more than 15% occurring once. With 4 bases removed from V and 5 bases from J, the gap between germline ends came to 14 bases. This CDR3 has 15 amino acids. Germline assignment: CDR1 MNHEY and CDR2 SMNVEV (reference sequence). Sample share makes this clonotype medium-sized (0.01 to 0.1%). What it binds is unknown. V and J are TRBV27 and TRBJ2-2, with D unclear. Input material: PBMCs or a T cell subset sorted from them (not recorded which). This TCR was recovered from an adult woman who had mild COVID-19 (a few samples of this study predate the infection). Cell type and time point are not known. CDR3: CASSWAPAVTGELFF. CDR3 sequence (DNA): TGTGCCAGCAGTTGGGCACCCGCAGTAACCGGGGAGCTGTTTTTT.